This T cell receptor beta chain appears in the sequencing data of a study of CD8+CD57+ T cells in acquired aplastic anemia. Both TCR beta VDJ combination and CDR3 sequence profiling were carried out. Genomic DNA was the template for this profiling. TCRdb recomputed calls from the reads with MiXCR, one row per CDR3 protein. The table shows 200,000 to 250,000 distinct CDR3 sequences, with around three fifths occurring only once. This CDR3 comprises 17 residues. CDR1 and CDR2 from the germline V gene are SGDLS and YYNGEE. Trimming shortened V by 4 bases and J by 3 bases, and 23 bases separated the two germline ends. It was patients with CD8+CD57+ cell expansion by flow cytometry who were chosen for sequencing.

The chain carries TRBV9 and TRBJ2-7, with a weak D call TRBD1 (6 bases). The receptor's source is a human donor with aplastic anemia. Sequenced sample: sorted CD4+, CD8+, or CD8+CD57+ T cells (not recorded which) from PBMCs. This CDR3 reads CASSPTGGQGKLYEQYF. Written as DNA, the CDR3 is TGTGCCAGCAGCCCAACCGGTGGGCAGGGGAAGCTCTACGAGCAGTACTTC.